The 32 T cell receptor beta chains below all came from one sample that was sequenced in a study of T cell responses to AZD1222 COVID-19 vaccine. TCRdb's copy holds only in-frame clones and misses some; the assay was immunoSEQ multiplex PCR. The table lists 100,000 or so clones, about 91% of them singletons. This specimen was peripheral blood, taken 28 days after the second AZD1222 dose. The receptors were sampled from an adult who received the AZD1222 COVID-19 vaccine.

The chain has TRBV30 and TRBJ1-2; weak D call: TRBD1 (6 bases). Trimming removed 5 bases from V and 4 bases from J, with 17 bases in between. CDR1 and CDR2 from the germline V gene are GTSNPN and SVGIG (reference sequence). CDR3 size: 14 residues. The CDR3 DNA sequence: TGTGCCTGGGTCTCCGGGACAACGATCTATGGCTACACCTTC. Its translation is CAWVSGTTIYGYTF.

The gene calls are TRBV18 and TRBJ1-2; no clear D gene. The CDR3 covers 13 residues. Looked up from germline, CDR1 is KGHSH and CDR2 is LQKENI. V gave up 2 bases and J gave up 2 bases, with 6 bases separating them. CDR3 nucleotide sequence: TGTGCCAGCTCACCATCCGGGAACTATGGCTACACCTTC. This sequence encodes CASSPSGNYGYTF.

The rearrangement joins TRBV5-1 to TRBJ1-2; possibly TRBD1 for D (5 bases). Trimming took 4 bases from V and 1 from J, leaving 14 bases between them. The CDR3 has 15 residues. The germline V gene has CDR1 SGHRS and CDR2 YFSETQ. For the CDR3, the DNA is TGCGCCAGCAGCACTACAGGAGCAGATAACTATGGCTACACCTTC. Its translation: CASSTTGADNYGYTF.

The chain uses TRBV6-1 and TRBJ2-5; possible D gene TRBD1, 6 bases. Trimming left V 3 bases short and J 4 bases short, with 24 bases between. CDR3 length: 18 amino acids. The germline V gene encodes CDR1 MNHNS and CDR2 SASEGT. The CDR3 DNA reads as TGTGCCAGCAGTGACCAGTACAGGGCGGCAGAGAGAAGAGAGACCCAGTACTTC. Its protein product is CASSDQYRAAERRETQYF.

The chain links TRBV18 to TRBJ2-3; the match to TRBD2 covers 10 bases. The V gene end was trimmed by 8 bases and the J gene end by 3 bases; junction bases not matched to a gene: 8. The CDR3 runs 15 residues. In germline, CDR1 is KGHSH, CDR2 LQKENI. CDR3 region: CASTISGGPTDTQYF. The CDR3 region has the DNA TGTGCCAGCACCATTAGCGGGGGGCCGACAGATACGCAGTATTTT.

This clone was picked up a small number of times. The V call is TRBV19, the J call TRBJ1-4; D is possibly TRBD1 (6 bases). The CDR3 length is 14 residues. V lost 6 bases and J lost 7, with 15 bases in between. In germline, CDR1 is LNHDA, CDR2 SQIVND (reference sequence). In DNA, the CDR3 is TGTGCCAGTAGGCTTCGGGACAAGACTGAAAAACTGTTTTTT. This sequence encodes CASRLRDKTEKLFF.

The chain is built from TRBV27 and TRBJ2-7; D may be TRBD1 (5 bases). This CDR3 is 14 amino acids long. Trimming left V 6 bases short and J 0 bases short, with 12 bases between. The V gene's germline CDR1 is MNHEY and CDR2 SMNVEV (reference sequence). CDR3 protein: CASSLQVNSYEQYF. DNA of the CDR3: TGTGCCAGCAGCCTACAGGTAAACTCCTACGAGCAGTACTTC.

The CDR3, as DNA: TGTGCCACCAGCAGAGATTACAGGGGTTCCTACGAGCAGTACTTC. This gives the protein CATSRDYRGSYEQYF. The chain uses TRBV15 and TRBJ2-7, with TRBD1 matching over 7 bases. This CDR3 region has 15 residues. Germline V gene data show CDR1 as LNHNV and CDR2 as YYDKDF (reference sequence). With 0 bases clipped from V and 1 base from J, the junction kept 3 bases outside the gene matches.

The J gene is TRBJ1-2, the V gene TRBV2; weak D call: TRBD1 (5 bases). The germline gives CDR1 SNHLY, CDR2 FYNNEI. The CDR3 spans 13 residues. Trimming cost V 6 bases and J 5 bases, with 13 bases left between them. CDR3 DNA: TGTGCCAGCAGACAGGATCGAGAATATGGCTACACCTTC. As protein: CASRQDREYGYTF.

This sequence joins TRBV5-4 and TRBJ1-2; D might be TRBD1 (5 bases). The CDR3 spans 14 residues. Per germline, CDR1 SGHNT and CDR2 YYREEE (reference sequence). The germline V and J ends were trimmed by 2 bases and 4 bases, with 12 bases remaining between them. CDR3 region: CASSFGTSAYGYTF. CDR3 nucleotides: TGTGCCAGCAGCTTTGGGACGTCGGCCTATGGCTACACCTTC.

The V and J genes are TRBV27 and TRBJ2-7, with D maybe TRBD2 (5 bases). Germline values: CDR1 MNHEY, CDR2 SMNVEV (reference sequence). The V gene lost 2 bases and the J gene lost 5 bases, with 16 bases spanning the gap. This CDR3 is built from 15 residues. CDR3 residues: CASSLPLAEDHEQYF. CDR3 DNA: TGTGCCAGCAGTTTACCGCTCGCGGAGGACCACGAGCAGTACTTC.

The chain carries TRBV7-9 and TRBJ2-1, with 12 bases identical to TRBD2. With 6 bases clipped from V and 1 base from J, the junction kept 4 bases outside the gene matches. The germline gives CDR1 SEHNR, CDR2 FQNEAQ (reference sequence). This CDR3 has 16 amino acids. In nucleotides, the CDR3 is TGTGCCAGCAGAGAAACTAGCGGGGGGTCCTACAATGAGCAGTTCTTC. Translating it yields CASRETSGGSYNEQFF. The full variable domain, its missing parts supplied by reference TRBV7-9 and TRBJ2-1, is DTGVSQNPRHKITKRGQNVTFRCDPISEHNRLYWYRQTLGQGPEFLTYFQNEAQLEKSRLLSDRFSAERPKGSFSTLEIQRTEQGDSAMYLCASRETSGGSYNEQFFGPGTRLTVL.

DNA for the CDR3: TGTGCCAGCAGCGCAGACGGTCGGCAGCCCCAGCATTTT. Its translation is CASSADGRQPQHF. This rearrangement joins TRBV9 to TRBJ1-5; D is uncertain. The CDR3 contains 13 residues. The V gene lost 3 bases and the J gene lost 7 bases, with 11 bases spanning the gap. The germline CDR1 and CDR2 sequences are SGDLS and YYNGEE.

The chain is built from TRBV4-2 and TRBJ1-5, with 9 bases lining up with TRBD1. The V gene's germline CDR1 is LGHNA and CDR2 YNFKEQ. V shed 0 bases and J 4 bases; nucleotides not matched to a gene: 1. This CDR3 spans 15 amino acids. This CDR3 is CASSQDGQGNQPQHF. CDR3 DNA: TGTGCCAGCAGCCAAGATGGACAGGGGAATCAGCCCCAGCATTTT.

The V call is TRBV7-2, the J call TRBJ1-1, with TRBD1 matching 11 bases. The CDR3 consists of 16 residues. V shed 5 bases and J 1 base; nucleotides not matched to a gene: 6. Germline V gene data show CDR1 as SGHTA and CDR2 as FQGNSA. The CDR3 DNA is TGTGCCAGCAGCCCACGGACAGGGGGCCAGAACACTGAAGCTTTCTTT. The encoded protein is CASSPRTGGQNTEAFF.

The chain links TRBV19 to TRBJ2-7; tentative D call: TRBD2 (6 bases). Trimming removed 5 bases from V and 3 bases from J, with 14 bases in between. Germline values: CDR1 LNHDA, CDR2 SQIVND (reference sequence). The CDR3 extends over 14 amino acids. In nucleotides, the CDR3 is TGTGCCAGTAGTCCCTGGGGAGGTAGCTACGAGCAGTACTTC. It yields the protein CASSPWGGSYEQYF.

In this sample, this clone turned up once. The chain combines TRBV6-5 with TRBJ1-1, with D maybe TRBD1 (5 bases). The CDR3 covers 14 residues. Germline lookup yields CDR1 MNHEY and CDR2 SVGAGI. V was cut by 7 bases and J by 4 bases, with 16 bases left in between. This CDR3 is CASNSGQGGTEAFF. In DNA, the CDR3 is TGTGCCAGCAATTCTGGGCAGGGAGGCACTGAAGCTTTCTTT.

This clone appeared a few times. The J gene is TRBJ2-7, the V gene TRBV27; D remains unclear. CDR1 MNHEY and CDR2 SMNVEV come from the germline V gene (reference sequence). V was cut by 7 bases and J by 7 bases, with 11 bases left in between. The CDR3 has 11 amino acids. The CDR3 sequence: CASIRLGEQYF. DNA for the CDR3: TGTGCCAGCATCCGACTCGGGGAGCAGTACTTC.

A single count supports this clone. CDR3 sequence (DNA): TGTGTCAGAAGCTTAGTTCGAGGGGAAGGCTACACCTTC. Translating gives CVRSLVRGEGYTF. The rearrangement uses TRBV7-5 and TRBJ1-2. TRBV7-5 is a pseudogene locus. The CDR3 is made up of 13 amino acids.

V gene TRBV15 combines with J gene TRBJ2-1, with 7 bases identical to TRBD2. Losses at the gene ends were 0 bases for V and 6 bases for J; bases not matched to a gene: 8. This CDR3 is 16 amino acids long. Looked up from germline, CDR1 is LNHNV and CDR2 is YYDKDF (reference sequence). This CDR3 is CATSRDRSGAFNEQFF. As DNA, the CDR3 is TGTGCCACCAGCAGAGATCGGAGCGGGGCCTTCAATGAGCAGTTCTTC. The full variable domain, with the rest looked up from reference TRBV15 and TRBJ2-1, is DAMVIQNPRYQVTQFGKPVTLSCSQTLNHNVMYWYQQKSSQAPKLLFHYYDKDFNNEADTPDNFQSRRPNTSFCFLDIRSPGLGDTAMYLCATSRDRSGAFNEQFFGPGTRLTVL.

The gene calls are TRBV7-6 and TRBJ2-1, with 10 bases fitting TRBD2. Per the germline V gene, CDR1 is SGHVS and CDR2 is FNYEAQ. The CDR3 has 19 amino acids. V was clipped by 3 bases and J by 6 bases; unmatched bases: 17. CDR3 loop: CASSLGLGGAGGQGNEQFF. The CDR3 nucleotides are TGTGCCAGCAGCTTGGGGCTGGGAGGAGCGGGGGGGCAAGGCAATGAGCAGTTCTTC.

The chain employs TRBV4-3 and TRBJ2-7; 8 bases align to TRBD1. Per germline, CDR1 LGHNA and CDR2 YSLEER. After removal of 4 bases from V and 2 bases from J, the junction contained 7 bases not matched to a gene. The CDR3 totals 15 residues. The CDR3 region has the DNA TGCGCCAGCAGCCCCGGACAGGGTTCGGCCTACGAGCAGTACTTC. As protein: CASSPGQGSAYEQYF.

The DNA of the CDR3 is TGCGCCAGCAGTCCCGGGACAGGGTATAGTGGCTACACCTTC. It translates to CASSPGTGYSGYTF. The chain is built from TRBV5-1 and TRBJ1-2, with 9 bases identical to TRBD1. V shed 5 bases, J shed 7 bases, and the junction held 9 bases outside the gene matches. Germline CDR1 reads SGHRS; CDR2 reads YFSETQ. The CDR3 consists of 14 residues.

The chain recombines TRBV27 with TRBJ1-6; D not certain. The CDR3 totals 13 residues. Trimming took 2 bases from V and 9 from J, leaving 8 bases between them. Germline assignment: CDR1 MNHEY and CDR2 SMNVEV (reference sequence). The DNA of the CDR3 is TGTGCCAGCAGTTTAAGGACCCCTTCACCCCTCCACTTT. It is translated as CASSLRTPSPLHF.

The chain combines TRBV6-1 with TRBJ1-2; no firm D call. The germline CDR1 and CDR2 sequences are MNHNS and SASEGT. The ends were cut back, 1 base at V and 2 bases at J, with 14 bases in the middle. The CDR3 totals 16 residues. CDR3 bases: TGTGCCAGCAGTGAAGAGAATGGGATGCACAACTATGGCTACACCTTC. Translated: CASSEENGMHNYGYTF.

The V call is TRBV28, the J call TRBJ2-5; D tentatively reads TRBD1 or TRBD2 (5 bases each). The CDR3 has 14 residues. V lost 2 bases, J lost 5 bases, and 12 bases lay in between. Germline values: CDR1 MDHEN, CDR2 SYDVKM. In DNA, the CDR3 is TGTGCCAGCAGTTTACGAGGGGTTGAGGAGACCCAGTACTTC. It yields the protein CASSLRGVEETQYF.

The chain joins TRBV3-1 (or the pseudogene TRBV3-2) to TRBJ2-7; D remains ambiguous. CDR1 LGHDT and CDR2 YNNKEL come from the germline V gene (reference sequence). Trimming removed 4 bases from V and 0 bases from J, with 4 bases in between. The CDR3 length is 12 residues. The CDR3 here is CASSLSSYEQYF. The CDR3 nucleotides read TGTGCCAGCAGCCTGAGCTCCTACGAGCAGTACTTC.

CDR3 sequence: CAISADRGLNSPLHF. The CDR3 bases are TGTGCCATCAGCGCCGACAGGGGGCTTAATTCACCCCTCCACTTT. The V and J genes are TRBV10-3 and TRBJ1-6; 10 bases line up with TRBD1. Germline CDR1 reads ENHRY; CDR2 reads SYGVKD. Germline trimming cut 6 bases from V and 6 bases from J; bases unmatched to any gene: 5. This CDR3 is 15 amino acids long.

J is TRBJ1-2 and V is TRBV6-5, with D tentatively TRBD1 (6 bases). The V end lost 2 bases, the J end lost 5 bases, and 15 bases lay between the germline ends. In germline, CDR1 is MNHEY, CDR2 SVGAGI. The CDR3 runs to 15 residues. The CDR3 is CASSYRMTGQYGYTF. DNA of the CDR3: TGTGCCAGCAGTTACCGAATGACAGGCCAGTATGGCTACACCTTC.

V gene TRBV9 combines with J gene TRBJ2-1; 9 bases are a match to TRBD2. Trimming removed 4 bases from V and 9 bases from J; junction bases left unmatched: 14. CDR3 length: 16 residues. In germline, CDR1 is SGDLS, CDR2 YYNGEE. CDR3 nucleotide sequence: TGTGCCAGCAGCTCACGAGGGGTAGCGGGGGCGGTTGAGCAGTTCTTC. It translates to CASSSRGVAGAVEQFF.

CDR3 loop: CASSPHSGGAQNEQFF. The CDR3 coding sequence is TGTGCCAGCAGCCCTCATAGCGGGGGGGCCCAGAATGAGCAGTTCTTC. The genes are TRBV7-3 and TRBJ2-1, with 11 nucleotides matching TRBD2. From germline, CDR1 is SGHTA and CDR2 FQGTGA. Trimming at V came to 5 bases and at J to 7 bases, leaving 10 bases not matched to a gene. This CDR3 region has 16 residues.

This sequence joins TRBV3-1 (or the pseudogene TRBV3-2) and TRBJ1-4, with D possibly being TRBD1 (5 bases). Trimming took off 0 bases at V and 8 bases at J, with 13 bases between the two ends. CDR3 size: 15 residues. Germline V gene lookup returns CDR1 LGHDT and CDR2 YNNKEL (reference sequence). The CDR3 protein is CASSQERAGREKLFF. CDR3 nucleotide sequence: TGTGCCAGCAGCCAAGAAAGGGCAGGGCGCGAAAAACTGTTTTTT.